The clone carrying this TCR beta chain has just a few counts. The data stem from a study of blood T cell repertoires in COVID-19. Study-wide background: T cells, B-cell-depleted T cells, or PBMCs provided the cDNA or gDNA that served as material.

The CDR3 totals 17 residues. The ends were cut back, 1 base at V and 1 base at J, with 17 bases in the middle. The germline CDR1 and CDR2 sequences are MGHRA and YSYEKL. Source study methods: It was from reference gene primer amplification that nucleated cell counts were estimated. The method was immunoSEQ multiplex PCR; TCRdb's version includes in-frame clones alone and lacks a portion of them. That table is the source of V, J and clone size, and D and trimming were worked out from the DNA. The sample consists of tens of thousands of clones, 88% of them appearing once. V gene TRBV4-1 combines with J gene TRBJ2-7, with a tentative D call TRBD2 (6 bases). Specimen: peripheral blood. This clonotype originated in a man aged 50 to 60 with active COVID-19. The CDR3 sequence is CASSQGRGGRTSYEQYF. CDR3 sequence (DNA): TGCGCCAGCAGCCAAGGAAGGGGTGGGAGGACATCCTACGAGCAGTACTTC.